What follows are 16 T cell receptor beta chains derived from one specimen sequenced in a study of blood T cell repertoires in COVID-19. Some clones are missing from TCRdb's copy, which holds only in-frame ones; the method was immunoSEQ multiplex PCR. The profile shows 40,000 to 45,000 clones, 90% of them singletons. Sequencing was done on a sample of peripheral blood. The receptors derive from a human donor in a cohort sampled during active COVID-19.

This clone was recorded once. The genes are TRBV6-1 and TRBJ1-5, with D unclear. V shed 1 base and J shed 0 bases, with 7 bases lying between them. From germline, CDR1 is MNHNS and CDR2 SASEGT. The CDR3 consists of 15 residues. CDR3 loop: CASSEVRDSNQPQHF. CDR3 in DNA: TGTGCCAGCAGTGAAGTGAGAGATAGCAATCAGCCCCAGCATTTT.

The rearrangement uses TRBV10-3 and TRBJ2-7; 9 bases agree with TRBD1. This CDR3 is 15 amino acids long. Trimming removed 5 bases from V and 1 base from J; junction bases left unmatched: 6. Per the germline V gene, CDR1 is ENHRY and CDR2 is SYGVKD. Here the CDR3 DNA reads TGTGCCATCAGTCAGACCGGGACAGGGTCCTACGAGCAGTACTTC. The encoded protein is CAISQTGTGSYEQYF.

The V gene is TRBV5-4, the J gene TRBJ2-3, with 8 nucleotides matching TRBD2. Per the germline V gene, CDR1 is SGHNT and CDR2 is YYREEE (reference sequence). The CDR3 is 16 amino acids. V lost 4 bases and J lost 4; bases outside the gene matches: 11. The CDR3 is CASSRGTSVSADTQYF. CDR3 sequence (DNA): TGTGCCAGCAGCCGAGGGACTAGTGTTTCAGCAGATACGCAGTATTTT.

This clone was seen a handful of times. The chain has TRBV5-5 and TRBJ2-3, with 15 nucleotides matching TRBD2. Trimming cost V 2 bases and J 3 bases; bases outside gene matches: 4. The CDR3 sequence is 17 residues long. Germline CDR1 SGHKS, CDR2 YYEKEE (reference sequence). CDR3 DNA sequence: TGTGCCAGCAGCTTCTGGACTAGCGGGAGGGGAACAGATACGCAGTATTTT. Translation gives CASSFWTSGRGTDTQYF.

The CDR3 DNA follows: TGCGCCAGCAGCCCTATATCGGTAGCGGGGGGGCACTACGAGCAGTACTTC. Its translation is CASSPISVAGGHYEQYF. V is TRBV5-1 and J is TRBJ2-7, with 11 nucleotides matching TRBD2. CDR1 and CDR2 from the germline V gene are SGHRS and YFSETQ. V gave up 4 bases and J gave up 3 bases; unmatched junction bases: 12. The CDR3 sequence is 17 residues long.

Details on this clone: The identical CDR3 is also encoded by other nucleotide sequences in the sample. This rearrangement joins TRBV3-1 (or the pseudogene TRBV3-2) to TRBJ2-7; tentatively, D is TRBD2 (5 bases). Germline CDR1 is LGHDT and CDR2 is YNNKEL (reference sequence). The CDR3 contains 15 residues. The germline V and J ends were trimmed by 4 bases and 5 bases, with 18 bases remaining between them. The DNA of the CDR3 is TGTGCCAGCAGCCGAACACTAGGCTCTTACGACGAGCAGTACTTC. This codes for CASSRTLGSYDEQYF.

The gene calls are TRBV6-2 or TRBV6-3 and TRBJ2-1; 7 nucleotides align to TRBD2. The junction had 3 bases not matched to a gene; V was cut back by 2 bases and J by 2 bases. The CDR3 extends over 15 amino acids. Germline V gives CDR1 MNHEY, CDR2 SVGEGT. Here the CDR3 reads CASSYSGVAYNEQFF. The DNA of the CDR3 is TGTGCCAGCAGTTACAGCGGGGTAGCCTACAATGAGCAGTTCTTC.

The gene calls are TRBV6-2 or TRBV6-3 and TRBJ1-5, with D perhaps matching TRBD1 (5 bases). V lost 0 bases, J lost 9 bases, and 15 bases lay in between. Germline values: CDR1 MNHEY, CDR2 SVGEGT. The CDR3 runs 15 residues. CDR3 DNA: TGTGCCAGCAGTTACTCGAGTAGGGGAACGGTGCCCCAGCATTTT. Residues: CASSYSSRGTVPQHF.

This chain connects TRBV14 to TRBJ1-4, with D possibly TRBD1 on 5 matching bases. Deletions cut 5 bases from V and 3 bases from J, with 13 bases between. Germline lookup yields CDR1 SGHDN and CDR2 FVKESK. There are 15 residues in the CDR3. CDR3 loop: CASSSTGAANEKLFF. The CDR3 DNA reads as TGTGCCAGCAGCTCGACTGGGGCGGCTAATGAAAAACTGTTTTTT.

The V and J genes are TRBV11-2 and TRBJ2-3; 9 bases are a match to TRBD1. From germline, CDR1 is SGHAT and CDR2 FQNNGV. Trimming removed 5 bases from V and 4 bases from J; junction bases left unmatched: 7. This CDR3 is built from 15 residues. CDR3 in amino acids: CASSDRDRAPDTQYF. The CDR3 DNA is TGTGCCAGCAGCGATCGGGACAGGGCGCCAGATACGCAGTATTTT.

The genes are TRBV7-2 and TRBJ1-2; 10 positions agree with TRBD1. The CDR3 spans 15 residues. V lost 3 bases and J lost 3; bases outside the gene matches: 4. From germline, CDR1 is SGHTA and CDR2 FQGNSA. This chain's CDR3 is CASSFLTGGDYGYTF. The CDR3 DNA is TGTGCCAGCAGCTTTCTGACAGGGGGCGACTATGGCTACACCTTC.

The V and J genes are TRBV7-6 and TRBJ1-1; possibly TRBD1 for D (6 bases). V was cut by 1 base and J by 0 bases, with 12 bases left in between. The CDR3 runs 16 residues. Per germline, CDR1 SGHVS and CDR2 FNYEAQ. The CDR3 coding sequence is TGTGCCAGCAGCTTAGGAGGGGGACATTTGAACACTGAAGCTTTCTTT. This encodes CASSLGGGHLNTEAFF.

The CDR3 DNA reads as TGTGCCTGGAGAGGCGGGGGAAGCTCCTACGAGCAGTACTTC. Its protein product is CAWRGGGSSYEQYF. The gene calls are TRBV30 and TRBJ2-7; TRBD2 matches at 7 bases. Germline CDR1 reads GTSNPN; CDR2 reads SVGIG (reference sequence). This CDR3 is built from 14 residues. With 3 bases clipped from V and 0 bases from J, the junction kept 5 bases outside the gene matches.

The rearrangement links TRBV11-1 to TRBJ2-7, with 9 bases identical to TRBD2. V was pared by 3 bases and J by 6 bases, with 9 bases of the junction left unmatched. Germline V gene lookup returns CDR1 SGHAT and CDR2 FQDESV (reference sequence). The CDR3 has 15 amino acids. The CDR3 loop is CASSFQIAGDGEQYF. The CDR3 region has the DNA TGTGCCAGCAGCTTTCAAATAGCGGGAGATGGCGAGCAGTACTTC.

The CDR3 loop reads CASNLGHSKSTGELFF. CDR3 sequence (DNA): TGCGCCAGCAACCTGGGACATTCAAAATCCACCGGGGAGCTGTTTTTT. The J gene is TRBJ2-2, the V gene TRBV5-1, with a possible D match to TRBD1 (6 bases). From germline, CDR1 is SGHRS and CDR2 YFSETQ. This CDR3 spans 16 amino acids. The V end was cut by 6 bases, the J end by 4 bases, with 19 bases between.

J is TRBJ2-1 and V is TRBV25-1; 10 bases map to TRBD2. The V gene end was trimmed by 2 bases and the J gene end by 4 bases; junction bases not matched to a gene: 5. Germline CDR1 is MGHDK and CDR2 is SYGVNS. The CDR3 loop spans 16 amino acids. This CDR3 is CASSEGTSGIYNEQFF. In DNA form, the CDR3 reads TGTGCCAGCAGTGAAGGAACTAGCGGGATTTACAATGAGCAGTTCTTC.